Detailed here is one TCR beta chain. The data were taken from a study of blood T cell repertoires in COVID-19. Whole-study context: Sites in the United States, Italy and Spain provided acute and convalescent COVID-19 samples.

Unmatched junction bases numbered 8, after V lost 4 bases and J lost 2 bases. The length of the CDR3 is 18 residues. Germline V CDR1 and CDR2: SEHNR, FQNEAQ (reference sequence). Per the study methods: Counts of nucleated cells, estimated from reference gene primer amplification, were obtained. The data were produced by immunoSEQ multiplex PCR, yet TCRdb's version contains in-frame clones alone and is incomplete. From that table come the V and J calls and clone size; the DNA was used to work out D and trimming. The table lists tens of thousands of clones, 65% to 90% of them singletons, with around 17% in the top ten.

The source material was peripheral blood. V usage is TRBV7-9 and J usage is TRBJ2-5; 15 bases are shared with TRBD2. This TCR derives from a woman aged 60-75 years with active COVID-19. The DNA for the CDR3 is TGTGCCAGCAGCTCTAGCTACGGACTAGCGGGAGGGCAAGAGACCCAGTACTTC. Encoded protein: CASSSSYGLAGGQETQYF.